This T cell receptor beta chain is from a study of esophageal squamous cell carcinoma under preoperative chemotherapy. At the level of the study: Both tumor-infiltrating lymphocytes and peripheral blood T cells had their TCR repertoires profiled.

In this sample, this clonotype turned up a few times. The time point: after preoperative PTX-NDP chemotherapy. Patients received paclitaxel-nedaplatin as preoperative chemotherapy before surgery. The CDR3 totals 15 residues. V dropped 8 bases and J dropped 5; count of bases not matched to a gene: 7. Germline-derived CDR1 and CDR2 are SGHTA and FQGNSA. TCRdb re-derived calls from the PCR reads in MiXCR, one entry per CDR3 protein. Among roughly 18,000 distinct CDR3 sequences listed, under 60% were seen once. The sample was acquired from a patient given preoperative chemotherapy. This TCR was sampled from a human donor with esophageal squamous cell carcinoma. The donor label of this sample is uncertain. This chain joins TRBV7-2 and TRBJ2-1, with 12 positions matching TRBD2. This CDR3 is CASRTSGRFDNEQFF. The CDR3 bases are TGTGCCAGCCGCACTAGCGGGAGGTTCGACAATGAGCAGTTCTTC.